The clone carrying this T cell receptor (beta chain) has only a few counts. Antigen unknown. Prepared libraries of TCR beta cDNA carried unique molecular identifiers. TCRdb re-called the PCR reads through MiXCR, storing one row per CDR3 protein. Of 170,000 or so distinct CDR3 sequences listed, approximately 30% were seen once; the top ten hold approximately 1.6%. CDR3 length equals 12 residues. Germline CDR1 reads SEHNR; CDR2 reads FQNEAQ (reference sequence). V was cut by 4 bases and J by 7 bases, with 10 bases left in between. The data originate from a study of post-analysis software for immune sequencing data. General observations from the study: Elevated frequency relative to controls characterized a handful of TRBV segments in patients, TRBV5-6, TRBV5-1 and TRBV20-1 among them.

The sample consisted of blood. The chain carries TRBV7-9 and TRBJ1-1, with D maybe TRBD1 (5 bases). The source of this sequence is a girl aged 10 to 17 with multiple sclerosis. The CDR3 DNA reads as TGTGCCAGCAGCTCCGGGGCTTTTGAAGCTTTCTTT. Amino acids: CASSSGAFEAFF. Filled out from reference TRBV7-9 and TRBJ1-1, the complete variable domain reads DTGVSQNPRHKITKRGQNVTFRCDPISEHNRLYWYRQTLGQGPEFLTYFQNEAQLEKSRLLSDRFSAERPKGSFSTLEIQRTEQGDSAMYLCASSSGAFEAFFGQGTRLTVV.